This TCR beta chain emerged from a study of blood T cell repertoires in COVID-19 (dated by TCRdb to about 2020). Notes on the research overall: Collaborator samples came from the United States, Italy and Spain and covered acute and convalescent phases of COVID-19. The material from the prospective study consisted of cDNA or gDNA derived from T cells, B-cell-depleted T cells, or PBMCs. The dataset comprised deeply sampled blood TCRbeta repertoires from subjects exposed to, actively infected with, or recovered from COVID-19. The repertoires were released in a freely available public database intended as a resource for research on the immune response to SARS-CoV-2. The samples were drawn from the first 160 participants of the ongoing ImmuneRACE study and from roughly 1,300 subjects provided by 6 global collaborators. A de-identified subject ID, COVID-19 status, age in years and sex were almost always included in the sample metadata. Where HLA class I and class II types were available, the types were taken from metadata supplied by the sample provider, not from assay-based typing. Findings and caveats that apply to the study as a whole: Clinical and demographic metadata were provided uncurated, with the amount varying by source and participant.

Notes on this clone: Its antigen is currently not known. One base away there is no much larger clone; base qualities are not given.

The immunoSEQ Assay, a bias-controlled multiplex PCR, was used to amplify TCRbeta CDR3 regions from genomic DNA. In the authors' own workflow: Within the assay, amplification of reference gene primers was used to estimate how many nucleated cells each sample contained. Sequence reads were collapsed and filtered to measure the absolute abundance of every unique TCRbeta CDR3 rearrangement. For each sample, productive Simpson clonality was calculated as the square root of Simpson's diversity index over productive rearrangements. As stored in TCRdb, this immuneACCESS dataset retains in-frame rearrangements with V and J assigned. A fraction of the clones does not appear; measured against another copy, unresolved V genes explain less than half of the discrepancy, and the remainder lacks a known reason. V, J and clone size derive from that table, while D and trimming were established from the DNA sequence. This sample gives 300,000 to 350,000 clones in total; about 85% of them show up just once. The top ten hold roughly 2.1% of the sample.

Whole blood was collected in K2EDTA tubes by collaborating institutions according to the institutions' own protocols. For TCRbeta analysis, collaborators shipped samples in one of three forms: frozen whole blood, isolated PBMCs, or DNA extracted from either of those sample types. V lost 3 bases and J lost 1 base, and the count of bases not matched to a germline gene is 5. The cysteine opens and the phenylalanine closes a CDR3 of 15 amino acids. The CDR3 DNA has 45 bases and is translated from base 1. CDR1 and CDR2, looked up from the germline V gene, are SGHDT and YYEEEE. Source material: peripheral blood. The sequence links TRBV5-6 to TRBJ2-7, and TRBD1 matches 9 of the central bases. The source is a man aged 18-30 years with active or convalescent COVID-19. The CDR3 here reads CASSSGGTGSYEQYF. The base sequence is TGTGCCAGCAGCTCCGGGGGGACAGGGTCCTACGAGCAGTACTTC.